What follows are 8 T cell receptor beta chains derived from one specimen sequenced in a study of STAT5B mutations in CD4+ large granular lymphocyte leukemia. TCRdb's copy holds only in-frame clones and misses some; the assay was immunoSEQ multiplex PCR. The sample holds approximately 40,000 clones, about four fifths seen once. The material sequenced was CD4+ T cells from blood buffy coats. These TCRs come from a human donor in good health.

V is TRBV11-2 and J is TRBJ1-4; possibly TRBD1 for D (6 bases). With 2 bases removed from V and 7 bases from J, the gap between germline ends came to 17 bases. CDR1 SGHAT and CDR2 FQNNGV come from the germline V gene. The CDR3 spans 16 residues. The CDR3 reads CASSLPGGAGSEKLFF. DNA for the CDR3: TGTGCCAGCAGCTTACCTGGGGGCGCGGGGAGTGAAAAACTGTTTTTT.

The chain uses TRBV5-4 and TRBJ2-2; 11 nucleotides match TRBD2. The ends lost 5 bases at V and 7 bases at J; junction bases unmatched: 10. Germline loops: CDR1 SGHNT, CDR2 YYREEE (reference sequence). The CDR3 length is 16 residues. The CDR3 sequence is CASSSTSGRVGGELFF. As DNA, the CDR3 is TGTGCCAGCAGTTCTACTAGCGGGAGAGTTGGCGGGGAGCTGTTTTTT.

This clone was picked up a small number of times. The rearrangement uses TRBV5-6 and TRBJ2-2, with no clear D. This CDR3 has 17 amino acids. V was shortened by 2 bases and J by 0 bases, with 14 bases between the two germline ends. From germline, CDR1 is SGHDT and CDR2 YYEEEE. CDR3 bases: TGTGCCAGCAGCTTCCAAGCGCAAAGCCCGAACACCGGGGAGCTGTTTTTT. Protein: CASSFQAQSPNTGELFF.

The chain joins TRBV2 to TRBJ1-2; weak D call: TRBD1 (5 bases). Germline CDR1 reads SNHLY; CDR2 reads FYNNEI. CDR3 length: 12 residues. With 9 bases removed from V and 4 bases from J, the gap between germline ends came to 12 bases. The CDR3 reads CARAGQRYGYTF. CDR3 in DNA: TGTGCCAGAGCGGGGCAGCGCTATGGCTACACCTTC.

This clone was seen only a few times. This chain links TRBV19 with TRBJ1-2; no definite D call. Deletions cut 6 bases from V and 5 bases from J, with 22 bases between. The germline gives CDR1 LNHDA, CDR2 SQIVND (reference sequence). The CDR3 runs to 16 residues. CDR3 region: CASSATGPVQLYGYTF. The CDR3 nucleotides read TGTGCCAGTAGCGCTACCGGACCCGTCCAACTATATGGCTACACCTTC.

The chain employs TRBV7-2 and TRBJ1-4, with D possibly matching TRBD1 (5 bases). V was cut by 5 bases and J by 7 bases, with 14 bases left in between. CDR1 is SGHTA, CDR2 FQGNSA, per germline. The CDR3 has 14 residues. CDR3 sequence (DNA): TGTGCCAGCAGCCTACAAACCGGGGGTGAAAAACTGTTTTTT. It yields the protein CASSLQTGGEKLFF.

The V gene is TRBV28, the J gene TRBJ1-5, with 8 bases identical to TRBD1. This CDR3 has 14 residues. Germline values: CDR1 MDHEN, CDR2 SYDVKM. V lost 10 bases to trimming and J lost 1 base; unmatched junction nucleotides: 6. The DNA of the CDR3 is TGTGCCACAGACAGGGGAAGGAGCAATCAGCCCCAGCATTTT. It is translated as CATDRGRSNQPQHF.

V is TRBV4-3 and J is TRBJ2-3; 7 bases are a match to TRBD2. Germline values: CDR1 LGHNA, CDR2 YSLEER. This CDR3 region has 19 residues. J lost 0 bases, V lost 4 bases, and 16 bases had no gene match. The CDR3 spells CASSPQVPASGVSTDTQYF. CDR3 coding DNA: TGCGCCAGCAGCCCCCAGGTCCCGGCTAGCGGAGTTAGCACAGATACGCAGTATTTT.